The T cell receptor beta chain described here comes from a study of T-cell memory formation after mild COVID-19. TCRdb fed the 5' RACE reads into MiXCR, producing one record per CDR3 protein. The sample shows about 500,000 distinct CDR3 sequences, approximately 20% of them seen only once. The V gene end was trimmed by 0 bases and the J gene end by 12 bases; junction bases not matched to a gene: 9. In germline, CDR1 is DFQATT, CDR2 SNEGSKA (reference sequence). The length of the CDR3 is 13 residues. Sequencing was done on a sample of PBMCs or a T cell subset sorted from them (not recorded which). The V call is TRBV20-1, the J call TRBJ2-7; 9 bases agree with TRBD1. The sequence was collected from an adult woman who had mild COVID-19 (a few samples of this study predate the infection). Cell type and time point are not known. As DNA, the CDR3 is TGCAGTGCTAGAGATGGATGGACAGGGGAAACGTACTTC. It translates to CSARDGWTGETYF.